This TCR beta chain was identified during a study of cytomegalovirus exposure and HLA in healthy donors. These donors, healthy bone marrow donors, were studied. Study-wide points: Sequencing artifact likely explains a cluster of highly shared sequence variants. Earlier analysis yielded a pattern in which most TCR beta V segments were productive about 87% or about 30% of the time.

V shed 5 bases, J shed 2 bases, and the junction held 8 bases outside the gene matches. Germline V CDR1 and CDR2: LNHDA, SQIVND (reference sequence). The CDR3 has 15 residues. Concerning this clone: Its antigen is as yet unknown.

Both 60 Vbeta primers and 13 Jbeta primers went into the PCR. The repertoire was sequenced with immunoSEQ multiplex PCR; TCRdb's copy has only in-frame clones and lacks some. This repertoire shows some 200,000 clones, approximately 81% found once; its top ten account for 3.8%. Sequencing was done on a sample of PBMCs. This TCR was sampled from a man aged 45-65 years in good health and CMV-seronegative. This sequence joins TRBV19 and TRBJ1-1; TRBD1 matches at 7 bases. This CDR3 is CASSVSGTANTEAFF. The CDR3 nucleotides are TGTGCCAGTAGTGTTTCCGGGACAGCTAACACTGAAGCTTTCTTT.